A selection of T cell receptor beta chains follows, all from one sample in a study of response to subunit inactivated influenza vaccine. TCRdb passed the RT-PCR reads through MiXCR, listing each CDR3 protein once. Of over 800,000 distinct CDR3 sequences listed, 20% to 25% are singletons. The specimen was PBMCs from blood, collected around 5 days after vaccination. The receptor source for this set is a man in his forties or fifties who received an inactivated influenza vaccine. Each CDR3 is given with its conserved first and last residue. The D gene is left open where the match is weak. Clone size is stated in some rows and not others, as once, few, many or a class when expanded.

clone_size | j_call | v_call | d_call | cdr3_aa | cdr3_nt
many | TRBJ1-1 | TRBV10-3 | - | CAISPPGGVRTEAFF | TGTGCCATCAGTCCACCCGGTGGGGTGAGGACTGAAGCTTTCTTT
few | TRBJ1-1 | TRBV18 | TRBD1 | CASSPGTGYTEAFF | TGTGCCAGCTCACCAGGGACAGGGTACACTGAAGCTTTCTTT
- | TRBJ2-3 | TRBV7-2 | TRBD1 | CASSAQGRTDTQYF | TGTGCCAGCAGCGCACAGGGGCGCACAGATACGCAGTATTTT
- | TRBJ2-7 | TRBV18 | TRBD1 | CASSQGQDYYEQYF | TGTGCCAGCTCACAGGGACAGGACTACTACGAGCAGTACTTC
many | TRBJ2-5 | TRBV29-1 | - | CSVQGTTETQYF | TGCAGCGTGCAAGGGACAACGGAGACCCAGTACTTC
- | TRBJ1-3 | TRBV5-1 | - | CASSLIGISGNTIYF | TGCGCCAGCAGCTTGATCGGCATCTCTGGAAACACCATATATTTT
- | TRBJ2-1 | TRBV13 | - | CASSLGAGVVWNEQFF | TGTGCCAGCAGCTTAGGAGCAGGGGTGGTCTGGAATGAGCAGTTCTTC
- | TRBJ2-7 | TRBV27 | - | CASSLSGLSYEQYF | TGTGCCAGCAGTTTATCGGGGTTATCCTACGAGCAGTACTTC
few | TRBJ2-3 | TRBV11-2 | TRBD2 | CASSPMQTGLTGGSTDTQYF | TGTGCCAGCAGCCCCATGCAGACGGGACTAACGGGAGGGAGCACAGATACGCAGTATTTT
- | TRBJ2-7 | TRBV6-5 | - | CASSYSGGIYEQYF | TGTGCCAGCAGTTACTCTGGGGGAATCTACGAGCAGTACTTC
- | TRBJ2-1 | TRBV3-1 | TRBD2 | CASSPGLGGDAYNEQFF | TGTGCCAGCAGCCCAGGACTCGGGGGGGACGCCTACAATGAGCAGTTCTTC
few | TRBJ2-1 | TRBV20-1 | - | CSAPDSFSYNEQFF | TGCAGTGCTCCGGACAGTTTCTCCTACAATGAGCAGTTCTTC
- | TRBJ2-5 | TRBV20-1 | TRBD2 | CSARRGRAGAQYF | TGCAGTGCTAGGCGCGGGAGGGCAGGGGCCCAGTACTTC
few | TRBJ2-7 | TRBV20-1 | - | CSARDSVTYEQYF | TGCAGTGCTAGAGATTCTGTCACCTACGAGCAGTACTTC
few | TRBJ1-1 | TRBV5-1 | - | CASSSSTGNTEAFF | TGCGCCAGCAGCTCGAGTACAGGGAACACTGAAGCTTTCTTT
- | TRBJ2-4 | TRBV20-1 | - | CSARFWEKNIQYF | TGCAGTGCTAGGTTCTGGGAAAAAAACATTCAGTACTTC
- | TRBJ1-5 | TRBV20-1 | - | CSARDSRSNQPQHF | TGCAGTGCTAGAGATTCCCGCAGCAATCAGCCCCAGCATTTT
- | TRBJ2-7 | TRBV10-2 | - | CASSDKAVLGSYEQYF | TGCGCCAGCAGTGATAAGGCGGTTCTAGGCTCCTACGAGCAGTACTTC
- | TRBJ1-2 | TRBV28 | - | CASSSATVGYGYTF | TGTGCCAGCAGTTCGGCCACCGTCGGCTATGGCTACACCTTC
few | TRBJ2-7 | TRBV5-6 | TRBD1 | CASTKDRADEQYF | TGTGCCAGCACCAAGGACAGGGCCGACGAGCAGTACTTC
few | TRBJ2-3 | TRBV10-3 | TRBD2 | CAISTPTSGSTDTQYF | TGTGCCATCAGCACCCCCACTAGCGGAAGCACAGATACGCAGTATTTT
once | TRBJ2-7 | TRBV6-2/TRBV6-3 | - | CASSHVVGEVSYEQYF | TGTGCCAGCAGCCACGTGGTGGGGGAAGTCTCCTACGAGCAGTACTTC
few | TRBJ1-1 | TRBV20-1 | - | CSASRARTEAFF | TGCAGTGCTAGCAGGGCGCGCACTGAAGCTTTCTTT
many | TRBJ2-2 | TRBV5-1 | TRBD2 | CASSLEGLAGELFF | TGCGCCAGCAGCTTGGAGGGACTAGCCGGGGAGCTGTTTTTT
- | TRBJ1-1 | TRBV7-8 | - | CASTRGGNTEAFF | TGTGCCAGCACCCGGGGGGGTAACACTGAAGCTTTCTTT
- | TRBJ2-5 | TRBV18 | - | CASSPGPRQETQYF | TGTGCCAGCTCACCAGGGCCGAGACAAGAGACCCAGTACTTC
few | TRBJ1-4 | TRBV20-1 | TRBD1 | CSASTGGGEKLFF | TGCAGTGCTAGTACAGGGGGCGGAGAAAAACTGTTTTTT
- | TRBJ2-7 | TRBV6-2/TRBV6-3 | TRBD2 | CASRSGREGYEQYF | TGTGCCAGCAGGAGTGGGCGGGAGGGCTACGAGCAGTACTTC
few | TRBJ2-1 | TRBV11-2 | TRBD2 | CASAGLADYNEQFF | TGTGCCAGTGCGGGACTAGCGGACTACAATGAGCAGTTCTTC